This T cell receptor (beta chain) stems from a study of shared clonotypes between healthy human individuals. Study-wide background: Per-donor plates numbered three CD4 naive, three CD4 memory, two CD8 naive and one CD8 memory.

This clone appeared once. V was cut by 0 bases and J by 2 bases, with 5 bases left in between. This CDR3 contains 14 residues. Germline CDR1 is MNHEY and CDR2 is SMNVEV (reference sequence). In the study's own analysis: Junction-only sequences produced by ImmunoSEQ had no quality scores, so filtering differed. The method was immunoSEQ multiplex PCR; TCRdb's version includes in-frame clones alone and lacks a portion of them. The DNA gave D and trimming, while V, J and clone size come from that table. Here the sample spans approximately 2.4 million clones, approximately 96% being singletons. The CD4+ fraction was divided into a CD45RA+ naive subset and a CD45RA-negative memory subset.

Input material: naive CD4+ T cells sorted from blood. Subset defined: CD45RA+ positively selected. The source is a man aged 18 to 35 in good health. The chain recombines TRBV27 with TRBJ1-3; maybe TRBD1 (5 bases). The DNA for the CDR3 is TGTGCCAGCAGTTTATCCAGGGCTGGAAACACCATATATTTT. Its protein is CASSLSRAGNTIYF.